This T cell receptor beta chain was identified during a study of response to subunit inactivated influenza vaccine. The germline V gene has CDR1 MNHEY and CDR2 SVGAGI. Trimming removed 0 bases at V and 3 bases at J, with 6 bases between. The CDR3 extends over 13 amino acids. TCRdb passed the RT-PCR reads through MiXCR, listing each CDR3 protein once. This sample has 800,000 to 1,000,000 distinct CDR3 sequences, with around 20% found just once. Study-wide results and caveats: That few new T cells are recruited by each seasonal influenza vaccination was the authors' suggestion.

Remarks on this clonotype: No antigen is known for it.

This receptor was obtained from a man in his fifties who received an inactivated influenza vaccine. V usage is TRBV6-5 and J usage is TRBJ2-7; unclear D gene. Sequenced material: PBMCs from blood, taken less than 6 days after vaccination. The CDR3 DNA follows: TGTGCCAGCAGTTACTCACAACTCTACGAGCAGTACTTC. This encodes CASSYSQLYEQYF.